This TCR beta chain was identified in a study of technical replicates of blood from a handful of donors. From germline, CDR1 is SGDLS and CDR2 YYNGEE. The CDR3 has 16 residues. The trim removed 2 bases at V and 4 bases at J, leaving 9 bases unmatched. Assay: immunoSEQ multiplex PCR; the TCRdb copy retains only in-frame clones and omits some. The sample consists of some 14,000 clones, roughly 80% of them appearing once. V is TRBV9 and J is TRBJ2-3; 8 bases match TRBD1. This receptor was obtained from a human donor in good health. Sequenced input: PBMCs. In DNA, the CDR3 is TGTGCCAGCAGCGTCACCGGCGGACAGGGTGCAGATACGCAGTATTTT. It encodes CASSVTGGQGADTQYF.